This T cell receptor beta chain was retrieved from a study of neoadjuvant anti-PD-1 for oral cavity cancer. Study summary: Most patients had three to four biweekly doses of 3 mg/kg nivolumab before resection.

Assay used: immunoSEQ multiplex PCR; TCRdb lists only in-frame clones, some missing. The data hold 10,000 or so clones, with roughly two thirds observed a single time. Time point specified: after neoadjuvant nivolumab, at surgical resection. This CDR3 is built from 16 residues. V was shortened by 3 bases and J by 2 bases, with 15 bases between the two germline ends. Germline CDR1 reads LNHDA; CDR2 reads SQIVND (reference sequence). Sample: PBMCs, taken after nivolumab (anti-PD-1) treatment. The TCR originated in a person between 40 and 85 years old with oral cavity squamous cell carcinoma. V is TRBV19 and J is TRBJ2-3; weak D call: TRBD2 (5 bases). The CDR3 protein is CASSIGLTTHTDTQYF. CDR3 coding DNA: TGTGCCAGTAGTATCGGTCTGACTACCCACACAGATACGCAGTATTTT.